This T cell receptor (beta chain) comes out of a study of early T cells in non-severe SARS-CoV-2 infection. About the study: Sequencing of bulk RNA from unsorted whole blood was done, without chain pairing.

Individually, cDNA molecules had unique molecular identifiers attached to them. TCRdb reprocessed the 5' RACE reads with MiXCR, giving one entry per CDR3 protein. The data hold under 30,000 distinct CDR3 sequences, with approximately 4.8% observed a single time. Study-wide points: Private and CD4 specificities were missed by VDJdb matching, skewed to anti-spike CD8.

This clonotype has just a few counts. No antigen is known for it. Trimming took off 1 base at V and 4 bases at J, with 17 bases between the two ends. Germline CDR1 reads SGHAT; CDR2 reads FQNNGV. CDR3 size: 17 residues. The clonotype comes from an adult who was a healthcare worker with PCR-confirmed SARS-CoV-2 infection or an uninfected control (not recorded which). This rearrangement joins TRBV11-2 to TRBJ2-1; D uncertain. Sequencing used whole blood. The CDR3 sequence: CASSLVVPTRHYNEQFF. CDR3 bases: TGTGCCAGCAGCTTAGTTGTTCCAACGCGACATTACAATGAGCAGTTCTTC.